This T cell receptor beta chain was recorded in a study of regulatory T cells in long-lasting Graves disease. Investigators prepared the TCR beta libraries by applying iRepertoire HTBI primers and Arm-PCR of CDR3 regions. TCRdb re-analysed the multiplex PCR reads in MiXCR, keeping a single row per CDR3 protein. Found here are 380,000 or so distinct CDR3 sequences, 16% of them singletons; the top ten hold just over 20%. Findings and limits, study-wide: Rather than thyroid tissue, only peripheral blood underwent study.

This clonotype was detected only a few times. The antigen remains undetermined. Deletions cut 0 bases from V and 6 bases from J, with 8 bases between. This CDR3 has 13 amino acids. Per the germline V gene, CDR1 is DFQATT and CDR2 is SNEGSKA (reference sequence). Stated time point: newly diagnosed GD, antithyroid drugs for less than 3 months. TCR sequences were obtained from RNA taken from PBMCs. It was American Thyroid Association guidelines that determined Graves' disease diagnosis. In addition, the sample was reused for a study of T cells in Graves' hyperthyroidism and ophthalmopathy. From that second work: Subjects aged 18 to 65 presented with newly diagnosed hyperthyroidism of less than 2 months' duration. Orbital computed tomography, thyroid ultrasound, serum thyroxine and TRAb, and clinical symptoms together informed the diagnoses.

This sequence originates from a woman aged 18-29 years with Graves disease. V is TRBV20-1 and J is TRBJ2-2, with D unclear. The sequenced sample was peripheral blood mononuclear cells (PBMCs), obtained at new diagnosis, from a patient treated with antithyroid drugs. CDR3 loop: CSARDREAGELFF. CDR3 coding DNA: TGCAGTGCTAGAGATCGAGAGGCCGGGGAGCTGTTTTTT.